Below, 25 T cell receptor beta chains from the same sample are listed, as sequenced in a study of blood T cell repertoires in COVID-19. The data were produced by immunoSEQ multiplex PCR, yet TCRdb's version contains in-frame clones alone and is incomplete. The data hold tens of thousands of clones, with around 83% observed a single time. Sample: peripheral blood. The receptors shown here come from a man in his 60s with acute or convalescent COVID-19.

This clone was found a few times. This chain's CDR3 is CASQVAGGIGETQYF. The CDR3 nucleotides read TGTGCCAGCCAAGTAGCGGGGGGGATCGGGGAGACCCAGTACTTC. The gene calls are TRBV11-2 and TRBJ2-5; 11 positions agree with TRBD2. This CDR3 spans 15 amino acids. CDR1 and CDR2 from the germline V gene are SGHAT and FQNNGV. V lost 8 bases to trimming and J lost 5 bases; unmatched junction nucleotides: 10.

The rearrangement joins TRBV6-2 or TRBV6-3 to TRBJ2-2, with 7 bases aligning to TRBD1. Unmatched junction bases numbered 14, after V lost 4 bases and J lost 0 bases. The CDR3 is 19 residues long. Per the germline V gene, CDR1 is MNHEY and CDR2 is SVGEGT. Written as DNA, the CDR3 is TGTGCCAGCAGTTTTACCGGGACAGCGTATTATGCGAACACCGGGGAGCTGTTTTTT. Amino acids: CASSFTGTAYYANTGELFF.

The genes are TRBV6-2 or TRBV6-3 and TRBJ2-7, with 8 nucleotides matching TRBD2. Germline lookup yields CDR1 MNHEY and CDR2 SVGEGT. The ends lost 4 bases at V and 0 bases at J; junction bases unmatched: 5. The CDR3 loop spans 15 amino acids. The CDR3, as DNA: TGTGCCAGCAGTTCCCCCGCGGGAGGCTCCTACGAGCAGTACTTC. Its translation: CASSSPAGGSYEQYF.

V usage is TRBV2 and J usage is TRBJ1-5; perhaps TRBD1 as D (6 bases). Trimming stripped 6 bases from V and 6 bases from J, with 21 bases between. Germline-derived CDR1 and CDR2 are SNHLY and FYNNEI. This CDR3 contains 16 residues. CDR3 in DNA: TGTGCCAGCAGCTATACCAAGGGGGGGCGGGGTCAGCCCCAGCATTTT. Amino acid sequence: CASSYTKGGRGQPQHF.

The CDR3 is CASSPWDRGTSPLHF. CDR3 nucleotide sequence: TGTGCCAGCAGCCCGTGGGACAGGGGTACTTCACCCCTCCACTTT. This chain links TRBV3-1 (or the pseudogene TRBV3-2) with TRBJ1-6, with TRBD1 identical over 10 bases. J lost 9 bases, V lost 4 bases, and 6 bases had no gene match. The CDR3 is 15 amino acids. Germline lookup yields CDR1 LGHDT and CDR2 YNNKEL (reference sequence).

J is TRBJ2-1 and V is TRBV7-2; possibly TRBD2 for D (5 bases). Germline CDR1 and CDR2: SGHTA and FQGNSA. The ends were cut back, 2 bases at V and 8 bases at J, with 13 bases in the middle. CDR3 length: 14 residues. As DNA, the CDR3 is TGTGCCAGCAGCTTAACCACTACTAGAGATGAGCAGTTCTTC. Amino acids: CASSLTTTRDEQFF.

In its sample, this clone was seen a few times. The J gene is TRBJ2-7, the V gene TRBV2; D gene ambiguous. The germline gives CDR1 SNHLY, CDR2 FYNNEI. V was trimmed by 9 bases and J by 3 bases, leaving 12 bases between them. The CDR3 extends over 12 amino acids. The CDR3: CASHQQFYEQYV. For the CDR3, the DNA is TGTGCCAGTCACCAACAGTTCTACGAGCAGTACGTC.

The rearrangement links TRBV7-9 to TRBJ1-4; D uncertain. With 0 bases removed from V and 0 bases from J, the gap between germline ends came to 5 bases. Per germline, CDR1 SEHNR and CDR2 FQNEAQ (reference sequence). The CDR3 length is 15 residues. CDR3 loop: CASSLAIATNEKLFF. CDR3 bases: TGTGCCAGCAGCTTAGCGATAGCAACTAATGAAAAACTGTTTTTT. The whole variable domain, filled in from reference TRBV7-9 and TRBJ1-4, reads DTGVSQNPRHKITKRGQNVTFRCDPISEHNRLYWYRQTLGQGPEFLTYFQNEAQLEKSRLLSDRFSAERPKGSFSTLEIQRTEQGDSAMYLCASSLAIATNEKLFFGSGTQLSVL.

CDR3 region: CASRERGTTGELFF. Written as DNA, the CDR3 is TGTGCCAGCCGAGAGCGGGGGACCACCGGGGAGCTGTTTTTT. V is TRBV2 and J is TRBJ2-2; 8 positions match TRBD2. The germline CDR1 and CDR2 sequences are SNHLY and FYNNEI. V lost 8 bases, J lost 4 bases, and 6 bases stayed unmatched. CDR3 size: 14 residues.

J is TRBJ1-1 and V is TRBV6-5; D remains unclear. The CDR3 runs 12 residues. V lost 7 bases and J 0 bases, leaving 6 bases between the germline ends. Germline V lookup: CDR1 MNHEY, CDR2 SVGAGI. CDR3 DNA sequence: TGTGCCAGCACCCACATGAACACTGAAGCTTTCTTT. Translation gives CASTHMNTEAFF.

V and J are TRBV28 and TRBJ1-1, with TRBD1 matching over 7 bases. V lost 8 bases and J lost 5; bases outside the gene matches: 14. This CDR3 is built from 15 residues. Germline values: CDR1 MDHEN, CDR2 SYDVKM. The CDR3 sequence: CASVQGGTSWTEAFF. Written as DNA, the CDR3 is TGTGCCAGCGTCCAGGGGGGCACCTCCTGGACTGAAGCTTTCTTT. Combining the CDR3 with reference TRBV28 and TRBJ1-1 gives the whole variable domain DVKVTQSSRYLVKRTGEKVFLECVQDMDHENMFWYRQDPGLGLRLIYFSYDVKMKEKGDIPEGYSVSREKKERFSLILESASTNQTSMYLCASVQGGTSWTEAFFGQGTRLTVV.

The CDR3 region has the DNA TGCAGTGCTAGTGGTGAACTAGCGGAAACCCTAGGGTCAGATACGCAGTATTTT. It translates to CSASGELAETLGSDTQYF. This chain joins TRBV20-1 and TRBJ2-3, with 8 bases fitting TRBD2. The CDR3 spans 18 residues. V gave up 3 bases and J gave up 4 bases; unmatched junction bases: 18. Germline V gene lookup returns CDR1 DFQATT and CDR2 SNEGSKA (reference sequence).

The V gene is TRBV18, the J gene TRBJ2-7, with D possibly TRBD1 on 6 matching bases. The CDR3 is 18 amino acids. Trimming stripped 1 base from V and 2 bases from J, with 21 bases between. Per the germline V gene, CDR1 is KGHSH and CDR2 is LQKENI. The CDR3 DNA reads TGTGCCAGCTCACCACTCCGAAGGGACACTTCAAACGCCTACGAGCAGTACTTC. As protein: CASSPLRRDTSNAYEQYF. Together with reference TRBV18 and TRBJ2-7, the CDR3 gives the full variable domain: NAGVMQNPRHLVRRRGQEARLRCSPMKGHSHVYWYRQLPEEGLKFMVYLQKENIIDESGMPKERFSAEFPKEGPSILRIQQVVRGDSAAYFCASSPLRRDTSNAYEQYFGPGTRLTVT.

This chain links TRBV28 with TRBJ2-7; D ambiguous. Germline values: CDR1 MDHEN, CDR2 SYDVKM. CDR3 size: 13 residues. Trimming stripped 4 bases from V and 9 bases from J, with 16 bases between. The CDR3 bases are TGTGCCAGCAGTTCGCTAGTCCCGCCTGGGCAGTACGTC. Translated: CASSSLVPPGQYV.

The chain combines TRBV7-2 with TRBJ2-6, with D possibly TRBD2 on 6 matching bases. V lost 3 bases and J lost 2, with 8 bases in between. Germline-derived CDR1 and CDR2 are SGHTA and FQGNSA. The CDR3 spans 15 residues. CDR3 nucleotide sequence: TGTGCCAGCAGCTTTGGAGGGACTGGGGCCAACGTCCTGACTTTC. It is translated as CASSFGGTGANVLTF.

The chain is built from TRBV19 and TRBJ2-5; the match to TRBD2 covers 9 bases. The CDR3 consists of 13 residues. With V trimmed by 5 bases and J by 4 bases, 2 bases remained unmatched. Germline V gives CDR1 LNHDA, CDR2 SQIVND (reference sequence). CDR3: CASSLTSGETQYF. The DNA of the CDR3 is TGTGCCAGTAGTTTGACTAGCGGAGAGACCCAGTACTTC.

J is TRBJ2-5 and V is TRBV19, with 8 bases lining up with TRBD2. Unmatched junction bases numbered 6, after V lost 4 bases and J lost 2 bases. The V gene's germline CDR1 is LNHDA and CDR2 SQIVND (reference sequence). This CDR3 contains 15 residues. In DNA form, the CDR3 reads TGTGCCAGTAGTAGGGGGGGACTAGGACAAGAGACCCAGTACTTC. It codes for CASSRGGLGQETQYF.

This clone appeared many times. The V gene is TRBV9, the J gene TRBJ1-2, with a weak D call TRBD1 (5 bases). Germline V gene sequence: CDR1 SGDLS, CDR2 YYNGEE. CDR3 length equals 13 residues. Trimming shortened V by 6 bases and J by 0 bases, and 9 bases separated the two germline ends. Written as DNA, the CDR3 is TGTGCCAGCACCCAGGGAACTAACTATGGCTACACCTTC. This sequence encodes CASTQGTNYGYTF.

This chain connects TRBV6-4 to TRBJ1-5, with 7 bases identical to TRBD1. Per the germline V gene, CDR1 is MRHNA and CDR2 is SNTAGT. The ends lost 6 bases at V and 4 bases at J; junction bases unmatched: 12. This CDR3 spans 16 amino acids. The DNA of the CDR3 is TGTGCCAGCAGGGGATCCTACCGGGACAGTAATCAGCCCCAGCATTTT. Its translation: CASRGSYRDSNQPQHF.

The CDR3 DNA follows: TGTGCCAGCAGTTACGGGGGGGTCGGGACGGATGAGCAGTTCTTC. Translating it yields CASSYGGVGTDEQFF. This chain joins TRBV6-5 and TRBJ2-1; 7 bases map to TRBD2. V dropped 2 bases and J dropped 8; count of bases not matched to a gene: 9. CDR3 length equals 15 residues. Germline V CDR1 and CDR2: MNHEY, SVGAGI.

The chain employs TRBV19 and TRBJ2-1, with TRBD2 matching 9 bases. Germline V lookup: CDR1 LNHDA, CDR2 SQIVND (reference sequence). J lost 4 bases, V lost 6 bases, and 10 bases had no gene match. The CDR3 is made up of 16 amino acids. CDR3 sequence reads: CASSPRRGGSYNEQFF. For the CDR3, the DNA is TGTGCCAGTAGCCCTCGGCGGGGGGGATCTTACAATGAGCAGTTCTTC.

The chain employs TRBV6-2 or TRBV6-3 and TRBJ2-3; 12 nucleotides match TRBD2. With V trimmed by 2 bases and J by 6 bases, 9 bases remained unmatched. The CDR3 contains 17 residues. Looked up from germline, CDR1 is MNHEY and CDR2 is SVGEGT. CDR3 DNA sequence: TGTGCCAGCAGTTACGCCCGACTAGCGGGGGTGGGGGATACGCAGTATTTT. Protein sequence: CASSYARLAGVGDTQYF.

The chain recombines TRBV11-2 with TRBJ2-5; 7 positions match TRBD1. V shed 1 base, J shed 2 bases, and the junction held 13 bases outside the gene matches. The germline CDR1 and CDR2 sequences are SGHAT and FQNNGV. This CDR3 comprises 18 residues. The CDR3 DNA reads as TGTGCCAGCAGCTTAGGCCCTGGGGAGACAGGGCGGCAAGAGACCCAGTACTTC. The encoded protein is CASSLGPGETGRQETQYF.

The chain uses TRBV14 and TRBJ2-3, with 13 bases matching TRBD2. Germline CDR1 reads SGHDN; CDR2 reads FVKESK. The length of the CDR3 is 18 residues. With V trimmed by 1 base and J by 3 bases, 7 bases remained unmatched. CDR3 region: CASSQASRTSGGTDTQYF. Here the CDR3 DNA reads TGTGCCAGCAGCCAAGCATCTCGGACTAGCGGGGGAACAGATACGCAGTATTTT.

This clone was observed once. The V and J genes are TRBV27 and TRBJ2-7; 8 bases agree with TRBD1. The CDR3 runs to 15 residues. The germline V gene encodes CDR1 MNHEY and CDR2 SMNVEV (reference sequence). J lost 3 bases, V lost 3 bases, and 7 bases had no gene match. CDR3 in DNA: TGTGCCAGCAGTTTCCCCCGACAGGGGAACTACGAGCAGTACGTC. Its protein is CASSFPRQGNYEQYV.